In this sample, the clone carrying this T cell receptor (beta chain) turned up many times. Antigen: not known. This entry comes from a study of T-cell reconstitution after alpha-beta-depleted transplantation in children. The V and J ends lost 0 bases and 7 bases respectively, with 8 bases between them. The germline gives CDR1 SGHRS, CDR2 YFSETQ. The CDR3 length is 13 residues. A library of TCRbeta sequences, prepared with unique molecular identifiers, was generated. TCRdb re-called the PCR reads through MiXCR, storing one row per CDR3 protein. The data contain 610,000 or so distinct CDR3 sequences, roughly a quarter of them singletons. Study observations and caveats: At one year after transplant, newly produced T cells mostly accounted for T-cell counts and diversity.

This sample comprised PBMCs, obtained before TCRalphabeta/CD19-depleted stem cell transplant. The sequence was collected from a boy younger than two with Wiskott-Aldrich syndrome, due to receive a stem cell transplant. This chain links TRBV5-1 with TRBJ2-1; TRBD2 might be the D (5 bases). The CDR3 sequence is CASSLAGVNEQFF. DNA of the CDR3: TGCGCCAGCAGCTTGGCCGGGGTGAATGAGCAGTTCTTC. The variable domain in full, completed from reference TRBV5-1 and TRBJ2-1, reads KAGVTQTPRYLIKTRGQQVTLSCSPISGHRSVSWYQQTPGQGLQFLFEYFSETQRNKGNFPGRFSGRQFSNSRSEMNVSTLELGDSALYLCASSLAGVNEQFFGPGTRLTVL.